In this sample, the clone carrying this TCR beta chain turned up a few times. Its antigen is not known. Each CDR3 protein gets one entry after TCRdb re-called the 5' RACE reads with MiXCR. The sample holds hundreds of thousands of distinct CDR3 sequences, roughly 15% seen once. Trimming stripped 5 bases from V and 0 bases from J, with 7 bases between. This CDR3 is 13 amino acids long. In germline, CDR1 is SGHTA, CDR2 FQGTGA. This entry is derived from a study of T-cell memory formation after mild COVID-19. Study-level results: Pre-infection memory held some responding clones, suggesting pre-existing cross-reactive T cells responded. Largely, contracting CD4+ clones fell within CM and EM, and contracting CD8+ clones within EMRA.

This sequence joins TRBV7-3 and TRBJ1-1; TRBD1 is a possible D gene (5 bases). This TCR derives from a man aged 18 to 35 who had mild COVID-19 (a few samples of this study predate the infection). Cell type and time point are not known. Sequencing was carried out using PBMCs or a T cell subset sorted from them (not recorded which). The CDR3 sequence is CASSGGLNTEAFF. CDR3 DNA sequence: TGTGCCAGCAGCGGGGGACTGAACACTGAAGCTTTCTTT.